These 2 T cell receptor beta chains were sequenced from one sample in a study of post-analysis software for immune sequencing data. Study-level points and caveats: Higher frequency in patients than in controls was seen for five TRBV segments, with TRBV5-6, TRBV5-1 and TRBV20-1 among them.

The library was made from cDNA and included unique molecular identifiers. TCRdb itself ran the PCR reads through MiXCR, one entry per CDR3 protein. The sample holds hundreds of thousands of distinct CDR3 sequences, 25% to 30% seen once. Their antigen targets remain unknown. The sequenced sample consisted of blood. Receptor source: a girl aged 5-17 years with multiple sclerosis.

The chain combines TRBV14 with TRBJ2-1; 10 nucleotides match TRBD2. The V and J ends lost 3 bases and 8 bases, in that order; junction bases with no gene match: 1. There are 13 residues in the CDR3. The germline gives CDR1 SGHDN, CDR2 FVKESK. CDR3 sequence reads: CASSQLAGDEQFF. The CDR3 coding sequence is TGTGCCAGCAGCCAGCTAGCGGGAGATGAGCAGTTCTTC.

The J gene is TRBJ2-5, the V gene TRBV6-5, with D possibly TRBD2 on 5 matching bases. V dropped 2 bases and J dropped 11 bases, with 18 bases sitting between them. This CDR3 comprises 14 residues. CDR1 is MNHEY, CDR2 SVGAGI, per germline. This CDR3 reads CASSYGAETLKQYF. DNA for the CDR3: TGTGCCAGCAGTTACGGAGCGGAAACTCTCAAGCAGTACTTC.